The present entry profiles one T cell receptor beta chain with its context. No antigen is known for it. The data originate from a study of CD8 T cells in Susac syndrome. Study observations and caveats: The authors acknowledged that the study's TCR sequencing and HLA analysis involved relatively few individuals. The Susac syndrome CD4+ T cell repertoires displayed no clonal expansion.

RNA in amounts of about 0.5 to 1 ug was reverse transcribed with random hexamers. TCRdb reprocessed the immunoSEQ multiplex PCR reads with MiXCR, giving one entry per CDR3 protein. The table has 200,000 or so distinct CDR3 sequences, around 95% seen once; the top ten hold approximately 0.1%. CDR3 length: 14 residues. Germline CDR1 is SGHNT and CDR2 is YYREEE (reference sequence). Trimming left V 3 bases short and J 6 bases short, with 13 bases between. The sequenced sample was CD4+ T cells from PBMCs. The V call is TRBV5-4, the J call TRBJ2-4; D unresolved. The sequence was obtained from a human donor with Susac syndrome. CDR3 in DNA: TGTGCCAGCAGCTCTACCATCGGTGGAAACATTCAGTACTTC. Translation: CASSSTIGGNIQYF.